Listed below are T cell receptor beta chains from one sample, sequenced in a study of shared clonotypes between healthy human individuals. Profiling relied on immunoSEQ multiplex PCR, and the TCRdb table lists in-frame clones only, not all of them. Altogether about 1,900,000 clones are present, around 96% being singletons, with the ten largest covering more than 0.9%. The specimen sequenced was naive CD8+ T cells sorted from blood. All receptors come from a man younger than 30 in good health. CDR3s include the opening cysteine and the closing phenylalanine or tryptophan. Each record gives: J gene, D gene, V gene, CDR3 DNA, CDR3 protein. D genes are given only for firm matches.

j_call: TRBJ1-2
d_call: -
v_call: TRBV6-5
cdr3_nt: TGTGCCAGCAGAACGGCGAAGGCAGGGGAGTACGGCTACACCTTC
cdr3_aa: CASRTAKAGEYGYTF

j_call: TRBJ2-7
d_call: -
v_call: TRBV7-2
cdr3_nt: TGTGCCAGCAGCTTAGGTGACTTC
cdr3_aa: CASSLGDF

j_call: TRBJ2-2
d_call: TRBD2
v_call: TRBV5-4
cdr3_nt: TGTGCCAGCAGCATCCCGGGACTAGCGGGGGGCGGGACCGGGGAGCTGTTTTTT
cdr3_aa: CASSIPGLAGGGTGELFF

j_call: TRBJ2-5
d_call: TRBD2
v_call: TRBV5-6
cdr3_nt: TGTGCCAGCAGGCCTAGCGGGGGGGCCTGGGAGACCCAGTACTTC
cdr3_aa: CASRPSGGAWETQYF

j_call: TRBJ2-2
d_call: -
v_call: TRBV30
cdr3_nt: TGTGCCTTAACAAGGGACACCGGGGAGCTGTTTTTT
cdr3_aa: CALTRDTGELFF

j_call: TRBJ2-3
d_call: TRBD2
v_call: TRBV28
cdr3_nt: TGTGCCAGCAGTTTGCGCTCCGGGACTAGCGGGGGCCACATCACAGATACGCAGTATTTT
cdr3_aa: CASSLRSGTSGGHITDTQYF

j_call: TRBJ2-1
d_call: -
v_call: TRBV5-6
cdr3_nt: TGTGCCAGCAGCTGGGACCTCGATCTATACTACAATGAGCAGTTCTTC
cdr3_aa: CASSWDLDLYYNEQFF

j_call: TRBJ1-6
d_call: TRBD1
v_call: TRBV7-9
cdr3_nt: TGTGCCAGCAGCTTAGAAAGACAGGGAAGATCACCCCTCCACTTT
cdr3_aa: CASSLERQGRSPLHF

j_call: TRBJ1-2
d_call: TRBD1
v_call: TRBV7-8
cdr3_nt: TGTGCCAGCGTACCCGGACAGGGAAACTATGGCTACACCTTC
cdr3_aa: CASVPGQGNYGYTF

j_call: TRBJ2-7
d_call: -
v_call: TRBV11-2
cdr3_nt: TGTGCCAGCAGCTCCGATCGGTACGAGCAGTACTTC
cdr3_aa: CASSSDRYEQYF

j_call: TRBJ2-7
d_call: TRBD2
v_call: TRBV19
cdr3_nt: TGTGCCAGTAGTATCGGTAGCGGGAACTACGAGCAGTACTTC
cdr3_aa: CASSIGSGNYEQYF

j_call: TRBJ1-6
d_call: -
v_call: TRBV6-1
cdr3_nt: TGTGCCAGCAGTGAATATCGGATAAATTCACCCCTCCACTTT
cdr3_aa: CASSEYRINSPLHF

j_call: TRBJ2-6
d_call: -
v_call: TRBV27
cdr3_nt: TGTGCCAGCAGTTTATTGGGTGTGGCTGGGGCCAACGTCCTGACTTTC
cdr3_aa: CASSLLGVAGANVLTF

j_call: TRBJ2-7
d_call: -
v_call: TRBV4-3
cdr3_nt: TGCGCCAGCAGCCAAGATGCCGGCGGCGAGCAGTACTTC
cdr3_aa: CASSQDAGGEQYF

j_call: TRBJ1-2
d_call: -
v_call: TRBV30
cdr3_nt: TGTGCCTGGAGTTGGACGGACTCAAGGGATGGCTACACCTTC
cdr3_aa: CAWSWTDSRDGYTF

j_call: TRBJ2-7
d_call: -
v_call: TRBV6-1
cdr3_nt: TGTGCCAGCAGTGACGAGGGACTCAGCTCCTACGAGCAGTACTTC
cdr3_aa: CASSDEGLSSYEQYF